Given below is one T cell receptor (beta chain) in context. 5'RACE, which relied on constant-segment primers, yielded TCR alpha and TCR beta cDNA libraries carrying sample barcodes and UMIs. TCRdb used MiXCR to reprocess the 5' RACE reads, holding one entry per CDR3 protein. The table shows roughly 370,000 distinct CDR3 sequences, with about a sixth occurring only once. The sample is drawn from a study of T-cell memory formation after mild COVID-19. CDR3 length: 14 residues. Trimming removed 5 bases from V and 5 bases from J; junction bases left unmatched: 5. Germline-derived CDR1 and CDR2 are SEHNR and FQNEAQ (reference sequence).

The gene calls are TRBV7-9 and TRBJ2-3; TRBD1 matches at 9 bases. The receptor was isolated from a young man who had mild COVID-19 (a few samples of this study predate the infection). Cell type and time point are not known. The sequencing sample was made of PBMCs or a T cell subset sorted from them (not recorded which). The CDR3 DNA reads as TGTGCCAGCAGCCGGACAGGGGCCGGAGATACGCAGTATTTT. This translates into CASSRTGAGDTQYF.